The sequence of this T cell receptor (beta chain) was determined in a study of T and B cells in COVID-19 patients. BIOMED2 TRB-A/B primer pools were used in multiplex TRB PCR. Each CDR3 protein is one row after TCRdb ran MiXCR on the multiplex PCR reads. The sample lists 5,000 to 5,500 distinct CDR3 sequences, roughly a fifth occurring once. TRB was amplified from about 260-540 ng of blood genomic DNA. The CDR3 spans 16 residues. Germline V gives CDR1 MDHEN, CDR2 SYDVKM. The V gene lost 6 bases and the J gene lost 2 bases, with 16 bases spanning the gap. The receptor was derived from a human donor with active COVID-19. This chain uses TRBV28 with TRBJ2-2, with D possibly TRBD2 on 6 matching bases. Input material: blood. The CDR3 sequence: CASSALAGLNTGELFF. CDR3 bases: TGTGCCAGCAGCGCCCTCGCGGGGCTTAACACCGGGGAGCTGTTTTTT.